This entry features one TCR beta chain sequence. Its antigen is not identified. This record belongs to a study of T cell responses to AZD1222 COVID-19 vaccine. The overall study: The analysis combined second doses at about 4 or about 12 weeks.

Points from the study as a whole: Repertoires in all cases were sampled only once the peak T cell response had passed. Donor demographics were predominantly white British with a female majority; clonal diversity may be underestimated. As reported, nearly half of all spike-specific TCRs target variant regions that are unmutated.

Trimming took 3 bases from V and 7 from J; bases not matched to a gene: 4. Germline CDR1 SGHDT, CDR2 YYEEEE. The CDR3 has 14 residues. Libraries were prepared by immunoSEQ multiplex PCR; TCRdb keeps only in-frame clonotypes and omits some of them. The sample has some 85,000 clones; around 90% are singletons. The sample was peripheral blood, taken on day 0 of AZD1222 vaccination. The chain combines TRBV5-6 with TRBJ2-2; 9 nucleotides line up with TRBD1. This TCR was sampled from an adult in good health. The CDR3 DNA sequence: TGTGCCAGCAGCTGGGACAGGGTGGACGGGGAGCTGTTTTTT. Encoded protein: CASSWDRVDGELFF.